Listed here are 18 T cell receptor beta chains from one sample, sequenced in a study of CD8 T cells in Susac syndrome. It was with random hexamers that roughly 0.45 to 1 ug RNA was reverse transcribed. TCRdb reprocessed the immunoSEQ multiplex PCR reads with MiXCR, giving one entry per CDR3 protein. The sample shows approximately 230,000 distinct CDR3 sequences, 85% to 95% of them seen only once. What was sequenced was CD4+ T cells from PBMCs. The receptors here all came from a human donor with multiple sclerosis.

V is TRBV27 and J is TRBJ1-2; D perhaps matches TRBD1 (5 bases). CDR1 is MNHEY and CDR2 is SMNVEV in the germline V gene (reference sequence). The CDR3 totals 14 residues. V shed 4 bases and J shed 6 bases, with 15 bases lying between them. For the CDR3, the DNA is TGTGCCAGCAGTTCACAGGTAGAGGTCCATGGCTACACCTTC. This encodes CASSSQVEVHGYTF.

This rearrangement joins TRBV12-3 or TRBV12-4 to TRBJ1-4; D unclear. The CDR3 runs 16 residues. Between the trimmed V and J ends, which lost 0 bases and 5 bases, there was a span of 13 bases. CDR3 in amino acids: CASSLAMSDSNEKLFF. The CDR3 bases are TGTGCCAGCAGTTTAGCTATGAGTGATAGCAATGAAAAACTGTTTTTT.

This chain links TRBV5-6 with TRBJ1-5; D is undetermined. Trimming removed 1 base at V and 5 bases at J, with 7 bases between. Looked up from germline, CDR1 is SGHDT and CDR2 is YYEEEE. The CDR3 length is 13 residues. The CDR3: CASSLIGDQPQHF. CDR3 DNA: TGTGCCAGCAGCTTGATCGGGGATCAGCCCCAGCATTTT.

This chain connects TRBV27 to TRBJ1-5; the match to TRBD1 covers 7 bases. Germline CDR1 is MNHEY and CDR2 is SMNVEV (reference sequence). CDR3 length equals 15 residues. V gave up 8 bases and J gave up 3 bases; unmatched junction bases: 10. CDR3 sequence: CASAPTGFPNQPQHF. The CDR3 DNA is TGTGCCAGCGCCCCGACAGGGTTCCCCAATCAGCCCCAGCATTTT.

The chain joins TRBV30 to TRBJ1-5; perhaps TRBD1 as D (5 bases). Germline CDR1 is GTSNPN and CDR2 is SVGIG (reference sequence). Trimming left V 2 bases short and J 6 bases short, with 8 bases between. This CDR3 has 12 residues. CDR3 coding DNA: TGTGCCTGGAGTCCGGGGGGTCAGCCCCAGCATTTT. The encoded protein is CAWSPGGQPQHF.

This chain connects TRBV3-1 to TRBJ1-5; D unresolved. V lost 4 bases to trimming and J lost 5 bases, with 15 bases between them. Germline V gene sequence: CDR1 LGHDT, CDR2 YNNKEL (reference sequence). This CDR3 has 15 residues. The CDR3 bases are TGTGCCAGCAGCCTTCGTGGCCGTATGGATCAGCCCCAGCATTTT. It is translated as CASSLRGRMDQPQHF. Full variable domain (rest looked up from reference TRBV3-1 and TRBJ1-5): DTAVSQTPKYLVTQMGNDKSIKCEQNLGHDTMYWYKQDSKKFLKIMFSYNNKELIINETVPNRFSPKSPDKAHLNLHINSLELGDSAVYFCASSLRGRMDQPQHFGDGTRLSIL.

The J gene is TRBJ1-1, the V gene TRBV19; TRBD1 agrees at 9 bases. In germline, CDR1 is LNHDA, CDR2 SQIVND (reference sequence). Unmatched junction bases numbered 5, after V lost 3 bases and J lost 0 bases. CDR3 length equals 16 residues. CDR3 bases: TGTGCCAGTAGTATGGACAGGGGAATTTTGAACACTGAAGCTTTCTTT. Residues: CASSMDRGILNTEAFF.

The rearrangement links TRBV11-2 to TRBJ2-6; 7 positions agree with TRBD2. The V segment lost 6 bases and the J segment 0 bases; nucleotides outside the gene matches: 11. This CDR3 has 18 residues. From germline, CDR1 is SGHAT and CDR2 FQNNGV. The CDR3 DNA is TGTGCCAGCAGGTCCACCCGAAGGGAGGGCTCTGGGGCCAACGTCCTGACTTTC. Translation gives CASRSTRREGSGANVLTF.

Only one count was recorded for this clonotype. The chain uses TRBV21-1 and TRBJ1-2. TRBV21-1 is designated a pseudogene. This CDR3 has 13 residues. DNA of the CDR3: TGTGCCAGCAAGGCCAGCAGTGACTATGGCTACACCTTC. Residues: CASKASSDYGYTF.

This clonotype appeared once. The rearrangement uses TRBV18 and TRBJ2-5, with 11 bases lining up with TRBD2. The CDR3 extends over 17 amino acids. V gave up 6 bases and J gave up 1 base; unmatched junction bases: 10. Looked up from germline, CDR1 is KGHSH and CDR2 is LQKENI. The CDR3 sequence: CASSELAGADLQETQYF. The CDR3 DNA sequence: TGTGCCAGCTCCGAACTAGCGGGGGCGGATCTCCAAGAGACCCAGTACTTC.

In this sample, this clonotype turned up a few times. The V call is TRBV14, the J call TRBJ2-7; perhaps TRBD1 as D (6 bases). The CDR3 length is 14 residues. Germline V gene data show CDR1 as SGHDN and CDR2 as FVKESK. The ends were cut back, 4 bases at V and 5 bases at J, with 15 bases in the middle. CDR3 amino acids: CASSPRDTIHEQYF. In DNA form, the CDR3 reads TGTGCCAGCAGCCCACGGGACACAATCCACGAGCAGTACTTC. The full variable domain, rest sourced from reference TRBV14 and TRBJ2-7, is EAGVTQFPSHSVIEKGQTVTLRCDPISGHDNLYWYRRVMGKEIKFLLHFVKESKQDESGMPNNRFLAERTGGTYSTLKVQPAELEDSGVYFCASSPRDTIHEQYFGPGTRLTVT.

This chain uses TRBV4-2 with TRBJ2-5; D remains unclear. The CDR3 has 15 amino acids. Trimming took off 0 bases at V and 5 bases at J, with 13 bases between the two ends. Germline CDR1 is LGHNA and CDR2 is YNFKEQ. CDR3 DNA: TGTGCCAGCAGCCAAGAGAGAACGGTGGGGGAGACCCAGTACTTC. Protein: CASSQERTVGETQYF.

The chain is built from TRBV2 and TRBJ2-7, with 9 bases lining up with TRBD2. The germline V gene has CDR1 SNHLY and CDR2 FYNNEI. The CDR3 extends over 15 amino acids. Trimming cost V 5 bases and J 6 bases; bases outside gene matches: 11. For the CDR3, the DNA is TGTGCCAGCAGTCCTCTAGCGGGAAGTCAGTCCGAGCAGTACGTC. Residues: CASSPLAGSQSEQYV.

This clonotype was counted a few times. This sequence joins TRBV3-1 and TRBJ1-6; D is undetermined. This CDR3 spans 15 amino acids. The germline V and J ends were trimmed by 1 base and 7 bases, with 11 bases remaining between them. Germline CDR1 is LGHDT and CDR2 is YNNKEL (reference sequence). CDR3 in amino acids: CASSQVSGSNSPLHF. Written as DNA, the CDR3 is TGTGCCAGCAGCCAAGTCTCAGGCTCGAATTCACCCCTCCACTTT.

This clonotype was counted once. The V and J genes are TRBV6-6 and TRBJ2-7; 10 positions agree with TRBD2. Germline CDR1 reads MNHNY; CDR2 reads SVGAGI (reference sequence). The CDR3 is 14 amino acids. V dropped 6 bases and J dropped 0; count of bases not matched to a gene: 2. The CDR3 coding sequence is TGTGCCAGCAGCTCTAGCGGGAGCTCCTACGAGCAGTACGTC. Translating gives CASSSSGSSYEQYV.

This rearrangement joins TRBV15 to TRBJ1-3; no clear D. The V and J ends lost 0 bases and 0 bases respectively, with 18 bases between them. The CDR3 is made up of 19 amino acids. CDR1 is LNHNV and CDR2 is YYDKDF in the germline V gene (reference sequence). The CDR3 DNA is TGTGCCACCAGCAGAGAACGAGGATCGACCGAGCGCTCTGGAAACACCATATATTTT. Encoded protein: CATSRERGSTERSGNTIYF.

The chain is built from TRBV6-6 and TRBJ1-2; 9 bases fit TRBD1. CDR1 is MNHNY and CDR2 is SVGAGI in the germline V gene (reference sequence). J was trimmed by 9 bases and V by 2 bases; bases with no gene match: 7. The CDR3 is 14 amino acids. The CDR3 nucleotides read TGTGCCAGCAGTTACGGGACAGGGAACGGTCGCTACACCTTC. This codes for CASSYGTGNGRYTF.

This clonotype occurred once. V usage is TRBV9 and J usage is TRBJ2-5; a weak D match, TRBD1 (6 bases). This CDR3 spans 14 amino acids. In germline, CDR1 is SGDLS, CDR2 YYNGEE. The germline V and J ends were trimmed by 0 bases and 10 bases, with 16 bases remaining between them. The CDR3: CASSVDPGAGDQYF. CDR3 bases: TGTGCCAGCAGCGTAGATCCAGGGGCTGGTGACCAGTACTTC. Supplemented by reference TRBV9 and TRBJ2-5, the full variable domain reads DSGVTQTPKHLITATGQRVTLRCSPRSGDLSVYWYQQSLDQGLQFLIQYYNGEERAKGNILERFSAQQFPDLHSELNLSSLELGDSALYFCASSVDPGAGDQYFGPGTRLLVL.